This is a list of T cell receptor beta chains from one sample in a study of CD8 T cells in Susac syndrome. TCRdb re-called the immunoSEQ multiplex PCR reads with MiXCR, one entry per CDR3 protein. The table lists hundreds of thousands of distinct CDR3 sequences, approximately 95% of them singletons. The specimen was CD4+ T cells from PBMCs. The receptors were sampled from a human donor with multiple sclerosis. CDR3s include the opening cysteine and the closing phenylalanine or tryptophan. D genes are given only for firm matches. The listing skips clone size in some rows; elsewhere it reads once, few, many or a size class.

CDR3 protein: CSALRFVLSYEQYF
CDR3 DNA: TGCAGTGCTCTGAGATTTGTGCTGTCCTACGAGCAGTACTTC
D gene: .
V gene: TRBV20-1
J gene: TRBJ2-7
clone size: .

CDR3 protein: CSVLTGDSYNEQFF
CDR3 DNA: TGCAGCGTCCTGACAGGGGACTCCTACAATGAGCAGTTCTTC
D gene: TRBD1
V gene: TRBV29-1
J gene: TRBJ2-1
clone size: .

CDR3 protein: CASSIGRQYNEQFF
CDR3 DNA: TGTGCCAGTAGTATAGGTAGGCAGTACAATGAGCAGTTCTTC
D gene: .
V gene: TRBV19
J gene: TRBJ2-1
clone size: .

CDR3 protein: CSAVWSETQYF
CDR3 DNA: TGCAGTGCTGTGTGGTCAGAGACCCAGTACTTC
D gene: .
V gene: TRBV20-1
J gene: TRBJ2-5
clone size: .

CDR3 protein: CAWSSGGLSSYEQYF
CDR3 DNA: TGTGCCTGGAGCAGCGGGGGGCTGAGCTCCTACGAGCAGTACTTC
D gene: TRBD2
V gene: TRBV30
J gene: TRBJ2-7
clone size: .

CDR3 protein: CAWSVPGLTGELFF
CDR3 DNA: TGTGCCTGGAGTGTACCGGGGCTCACCGGGGAGCTGTTTTTT
D gene: .
V gene: TRBV30
J gene: TRBJ2-2
clone size: .

CDR3 protein: CASSLQGGSVTEAFF
CDR3 DNA: TGTGCCAGCAGTCTGCAAGGGGGCTCGGTCACTGAAGCTTTCTTT
D gene: TRBD1
V gene: TRBV6-2/TRBV6-3
J gene: TRBJ1-1
clone size: .

CDR3 protein: CASSLVTSGGETQYF
CDR3 DNA: TGCGCCAGCAGCTTGGTCACTAGCGGGGGAGAGACCCAGTACTTC
D gene: TRBD2
V gene: TRBV5-1
J gene: TRBJ2-5
clone size: .

CDR3 protein: CASSHGDPNTEAFF
CDR3 DNA: TGTGCCAGCAGCCACGGAGACCCAAACACTGAAGCTTTCTTT
D gene: .
V gene: TRBV3-1
J gene: TRBJ1-1
clone size: .

CDR3 protein: CASSLQGTSGRAGEQFF
CDR3 DNA: TGTGCCAGCAGTTTACAGGGGACTAGCGGGAGGGCTGGAGAGCAGTTCTTC
D gene: TRBD2
V gene: TRBV28
J gene: TRBJ2-1
clone size: .

CDR3 protein: CASSYSQGYKQFF
CDR3 DNA: TGTGCCAGCAGTTACTCCCAGGGATATAAGCAGTTCTTC
D gene: .
V gene: TRBV6-6
J gene: TRBJ2-1
clone size: .

CDR3 protein: CATSREGPQQGGYETQYF
CDR3 DNA: TGTGCCACCAGCAGAGAGGGGCCCCAACAGGGTGGTTATGAGACCCAGTACTTC
D gene: .
V gene: TRBV15
J gene: TRBJ2-5
clone size: .

CDR3 protein: CAWSAGTGGNYGYTF
CDR3 DNA: TGTGCCTGGAGTGCCGGGACAGGGGGCAACTATGGCTACACCTTC
D gene: TRBD1
V gene: TRBV30
J gene: TRBJ1-2
clone size: .

CDR3 protein: CASSEDRGSSETQYF
CDR3 DNA: TGCGCCAGCAGCGAAGACAGGGGATCGTCCGAGACCCAGTACTTC
D gene: TRBD1
V gene: TRBV5-1
J gene: TRBJ2-5
clone size: .

CDR3 protein: CSVDGRGPYGYTF
CDR3 DNA: TGCAGCGTGGATGGGAGGGGTCCCTATGGCTACACCTTC
D gene: .
V gene: TRBV29-1
J gene: TRBJ1-2
clone size: .

CDR3 protein: CASSPTTPRQQFF
CDR3 DNA: TGTGCCAGCAGTCCTACGACCCCCAGGCAGCAGTTCTTC
D gene: .
V gene: TRBV27
J gene: TRBJ2-1
clone size: .

CDR3 protein: CSVSRGAGGQETQYF
CDR3 DNA: TGCAGCGTCTCCAGAGGAGCGGGGGGCCAAGAGACCCAGTACTTC
D gene: TRBD2
V gene: TRBV29-1
J gene: TRBJ2-5
clone size: few

CDR3 protein: CASSGSIGTNEKLFF
CDR3 DNA: TGTGCCAGCAGTGGGTCCATCGGGACTAATGAAAAACTGTTTTTT
D gene: .
V gene: TRBV2
J gene: TRBJ1-4
clone size: .

CDR3 protein: CASSDSYNEQFF
CDR3 DNA: TGTGCCTCGAGTGACTCTTACAATGAGCAGTTCTTC
D gene: .
V gene: TRBV30
J gene: TRBJ2-1
clone size: .

CDR3 protein: CAWSPRTLPFEKLFF
CDR3 DNA: TGTGCCTGGAGTCCAAGGACACTACCTTTCGAAAAACTGTTTTTT
D gene: .
V gene: TRBV30
J gene: TRBJ1-4
clone size: .

CDR3 protein: CSARGPRDTQYF
CDR3 DNA: TGCAGTGCTAGAGGGCCGCGGGATACGCAGTATTTT
D gene: .
V gene: TRBV20-1
J gene: TRBJ2-3
clone size: .

CDR3 protein: CASSSTGTSGLETQYF
CDR3 DNA: TGTGCCAGCAGCTCTACCGGGACTAGCGGCTTAGAGACCCAGTACTTC
D gene: TRBD2
V gene: TRBV12-3/TRBV12-4
J gene: TRBJ2-5
clone size: .

CDR3 protein: CASSEGQGGNEQFF
CDR3 DNA: TGTGCCAGCAGTGAGGGACAGGGGGGCAATGAGCAGTTCTTC
D gene: TRBD1
V gene: TRBV2
J gene: TRBJ2-1
clone size: .

CDR3 protein: CSVEAGGQGTQYF
CDR3 DNA: TGCAGCGTTGAAGCGGGGGGGCAGGGTACGCAGTATTTT
D gene: TRBD2
V gene: TRBV29-1
J gene: TRBJ2-3
clone size: .

CDR3 protein: CSGLRQGRNMNTEAFF
CDR3 DNA: TGCAGCGGCCTCAGACAGGGGCGTAACATGAACACTGAAGCTTTCTTT
D gene: TRBD1
V gene: TRBV29-1
J gene: TRBJ1-1
clone size: .

CDR3 protein: CASSVGTPPYGYTF
CDR3 DNA: TGTGCCAGCAGCGTAGGAACACCACCTTATGGCTACACCTTC
D gene: .
V gene: TRBV9
J gene: TRBJ1-2
clone size: .

CDR3 protein: CASSSDRLPNQPQHF
CDR3 DNA: TGTGCCAGCAGTTCGGACAGGCTACCTAATCAGCCCCAGCATTTT
D gene: TRBD1
V gene: TRBV7-9
J gene: TRBJ1-5
clone size: .

CDR3 protein: CSAGREGGVGIQYF
CDR3 DNA: TGCAGCGCTGGGCGGGAAGGGGGCGTAGGGATTCAGTACTTC
D gene: .
V gene: TRBV29-1
J gene: TRBJ2-4
clone size: .

CDR3 protein: CASSLAGQINQPQHF
CDR3 DNA: TGTGCCAGCAGCTTAGCGGGACAGATTAATCAGCCCCAGCATTTT
D gene: TRBD1
V gene: TRBV7-9
J gene: TRBJ1-5
clone size: .

CDR3 protein: CSAGGSSNQPQHF
CDR3 DNA: TGCAGTGCAGGGGGAAGCAGCAATCAGCCCCAGCATTTT
D gene: .
V gene: TRBV20-1
J gene: TRBJ1-5
clone size: .

CDR3 protein: CASRPRGLHTDTQYF
CDR3 DNA: TGTGCCAGCAGGCCAAGGGGTCTACACACAGATACGCAGTATTTT
D gene: .
V gene: TRBV12-3/TRBV12-4
J gene: TRBJ2-3
clone size: .

CDR3 protein: CATSEGLSPYNEQFF
CDR3 DNA: TGTGCCACCAGTGAGGGGTTAAGTCCCTACAATGAGCAGTTCTTC
D gene: .
V gene: TRBV24-1
J gene: TRBJ2-1
clone size: .

CDR3 protein: CASSPDISYEQYF
CDR3 DNA: TGTGCCAGCAGCCCCGACATCAGCTACGAGCAGTACTTC
D gene: .
V gene: TRBV3-1
J gene: TRBJ2-7
clone size: few

CDR3 protein: CASSRNTGFYGYTF
CDR3 DNA: TGTGCCAGCAGCCGAAATACAGGGTTCTATGGCTACACCTTC
D gene: .
V gene: TRBV7-2
J gene: TRBJ1-2
clone size: .

CDR3 protein: CASSGGTGYTEVFF
CDR3 DNA: TGTGCCAGCAGTGGAGGGACAGGGTACACTGAAGTTTTCTTT
D gene: TRBD1
V gene: TRBV6-1
J gene: TRBJ1-1
clone size: .

CDR3 protein: CASRGGGNTGELFF
CDR3 DNA: TGTGCCAGCAGAGGGGGGGGTAACACCGGGGAGCTGTTTTTT
D gene: .
V gene: TRBV12-3/TRBV12-4
J gene: TRBJ2-2
clone size: .

CDR3 protein: CSVERGLDGTQYF
CDR3 DNA: TGCAGCGTTGAAAGGGGTCTCGATGGGACCCAGTACTTC
D gene: .
V gene: TRBV29-1
J gene: TRBJ2-5
clone size: .

CDR3 protein: CASSISDTQYF
CDR3 DNA: TGTGCCAGTAGTATCTCTGATACGCAGTATTTT
D gene: .
V gene: TRBV19
J gene: TRBJ2-3
clone size: .

CDR3 protein: CAWSVRTNYGYTF
CDR3 DNA: TGTGCCTGGAGTGTACGAACTAACTATGGCTACACCTTC
D gene: .
V gene: TRBV30
J gene: TRBJ1-2
clone size: .

CDR3 protein: CASSSSGRPPLHF
CDR3 DNA: TGTGCCAGCAGCTCTTCGGGACGGCCACCCCTCCACTTT
D gene: .
V gene: TRBV7-9
J gene: TRBJ1-6
clone size: .

CDR3 protein: CASSQETTGGNNEQFF
CDR3 DNA: TGTGCCAGCAGCCAAGAAACAACGGGGGGGAACAATGAGCAGTTCTTC
D gene: TRBD2
V gene: TRBV3-1
J gene: TRBJ2-1
clone size: .